The source of this TCR beta chain is a study of blood T cell repertoires in COVID-19. Study-wide context: Specimens from acute and convalescent COVID-19 originated in the United States, Italy and Spain.

Trimming stripped 1 base from V and 6 bases from J, with 12 bases between. Germline CDR1 reads LNHNV; CDR2 reads YYDKDF (reference sequence). The CDR3 sequence is 14 residues long. Generated by immunoSEQ multiplex PCR, the TCRdb table keeps only in-frame clones and is missing some. The sample lists some 250,000 clones; approximately 83% were seen once. The TCR was taken from a woman aged 25 to 39 who had recovered from COVID-19. Material: peripheral blood. The rearrangement uses TRBV15 and TRBJ1-2, with D maybe TRBD1 (5 bases). The CDR3 region is CATSRGLGGDGYTF. The CDR3 nucleotides read TGTGCCACCAGCAGAGGTCTGGGGGGGGATGGCTACACCTTC.